Shown below are 29 T cell receptor beta chains from a single sample sequenced in a study of T cells in localized non-small cell lung cancer. Sequenced by immunoSEQ multiplex PCR; TCRdb stores in-frame clones only, minus some. Of tens of thousands of clones in the sample, roughly nine tenths are singletons; the top ten hold approximately 20%. Sequenced material: peripheral blood, taken before any cancer treatment. The receptor source for this set is a man aged 40 to 75 with stage I lung adenocarcinoma.

The chain couples TRBV4-3 to TRBJ2-2; 8 bases are shared with TRBD1. Germline V gene sequence: CDR1 LGHNA, CDR2 YSLEER. V shed 0 bases, J shed 4 bases, and the junction held 4 bases outside the gene matches. There are 16 residues in the CDR3. CDR3 in DNA: TGCGCCAGCAGCCAAGATGCAGGGGGCAGCACCGGGGAGCTGTTTTTT. Translating gives CASSQDAGGSTGELFF.

CDR3 coding DNA: TGTGCCAGCAGTGGGACAGGGGACACCGGGGAGCTGTTTTTT. Protein sequence: CASSGTGDTGELFF. This rearrangement joins TRBV6-1 to TRBJ2-2, with 9 bases matching TRBD1. The CDR3 is 14 amino acids. V dropped 4 bases and J dropped 3; count of bases not matched to a gene: 0. Germline V lookup: CDR1 MNHNS, CDR2 SASEGT.

The rearrangement uses TRBV6-5 and TRBJ1-5; a weak D match, TRBD1 (6 bases). This CDR3 comprises 15 residues. Germline V gene lookup returns CDR1 MNHEY and CDR2 SVGAGI. Trimming took off 3 bases at V and 5 bases at J, with 14 bases between the two ends. The CDR3 protein is CASSYTTGTDQPQHF. CDR3 sequence (DNA): TGTGCCAGCAGTTATACGACAGGTACCGATCAGCCCCAGCATTTT.

In this sample, this clone turned up a few times. The V gene is TRBV28, the J gene TRBJ2-2, with D uncertain. Germline assignment: CDR1 MDHEN and CDR2 SYDVKM. The CDR3 is 13 amino acids. Between the trimmed V and J ends, which lost 3 bases and 5 bases, there was a span of 7 bases. CDR3 sequence reads: CASSFGRTGELFF. CDR3 in DNA: TGTGCCAGCAGTTTTGGCAGAACCGGGGAGCTGTTTTTT. The full variable domain, rest sourced from reference TRBV28 and TRBJ2-2, is DVKVTQSSRYLVKRTGEKVFLECVQDMDHENMFWYRQDPGLGLRLIYFSYDVKMKEKGDIPEGYSVSREKKERFSLILESASTNQTSMYLCASSFGRTGELFFGEGSRLTVL.

For the CDR3, the DNA is TGTGCCAGTAGTATAGAGGTAGCGAGCACCGGGGAGCTGTTTTTT. The encoded protein is CASSIEVASTGELFF. J is TRBJ2-2 and V is TRBV19, with D possibly being TRBD2 (5 bases). Germline V CDR1 and CDR2: LNHDA, SQIVND (reference sequence). V was cut by 0 bases and J by 4 bases, with 9 bases left in between. The CDR3 contains 15 residues.

This rearrangement joins TRBV10-3 to TRBJ2-3; D might be TRBD1 or TRBD2, each matching 5 bases. CDR1 and CDR2 (germline): ENHRY, SYGVKD. This CDR3 is 15 amino acids long. Trimming stripped 2 bases from V and 5 bases from J, with 14 bases between. CDR3 region: CAISERGAVLDTQYF. CDR3 in DNA: TGTGCCATCAGTGAGAGGGGAGCGGTTTTAGATACGCAGTATTTT.

The rearrangement joins TRBV19 to TRBJ2-7; 11 positions match TRBD1. CDR1 and CDR2 (germline): LNHDA, SQIVND (reference sequence). The CDR3 covers 14 residues. Germline trimming cut 3 bases from V and 6 bases from J; bases unmatched to any gene: 4. The CDR3 DNA sequence: TGTGCCAGTAGTATCGGGACAGGGGGGTCCGAGCAGTACTTC. It specifies CASSIGTGGSEQYF.

The V and J genes are TRBV2 and TRBJ1-4; D gene unclear. In germline, CDR1 is SNHLY, CDR2 FYNNEI. The CDR3 runs to 15 residues. V lost 6 bases, J lost 5 bases, and 16 bases lay in between. CDR3 sequence: CASSLHRSGNEKLFF. The CDR3 DNA reads TGTGCCAGCAGCCTACACAGATCGGGGAATGAAAAACTGTTTTTT.

A remark on this clone: Sequence at one end of the junction differs from germline and may be a read error. The chain's CDR3 is CASSETRMNRPQHF. The CDR3 nucleotides read TGTGCCAGCAGTGAAACCAGGATGAATCGGCCCCAGCATTTT. V is TRBV2 and J is TRBJ1-5; D gene uncertain. The germline CDR1 and CDR2 sequences are SNHLY and FYNNEI. The CDR3 is 14 amino acids. The variable domain in full, with the rest retrieved from reference TRBV2 and TRBJ1-5, is EPEVTQTPSHQVTQMGQEVILRCVPISNHLYFYWYRQILGQKVEFLVSFYNNEISEKSEIFDDQFSVERPDGSNFTLKIRSTKLEDSAMYFCASSETRMNRPQHFGDGTRLSIL.

The chain employs TRBV5-4 and TRBJ2-1; tentatively, D is TRBD1 (8 bases). V shed 4 bases and J shed 5 bases, with 16 bases lying between them. This CDR3 comprises 15 residues. Per germline, CDR1 SGHNT and CDR2 YYREEE (reference sequence). CDR3 sequence: CASSTRGREHNEQFF. The CDR3 bases are TGTGCCAGCAGCACCAGGGGGCGGGAGCACAATGAGCAGTTCTTC. Filled out from reference TRBV5-4 and TRBJ2-1, the complete variable domain reads ETGVTQSPTHLIKTRGQQVTLRCSSQSGHNTVSWYQQALGQGPQFIFQYYREEENGRGNFPPRFSGLQFPNYSSELNVNALELDDSALYLCASSTRGREHNEQFFGPGTRLTVL.

The chain links TRBV6-1 to TRBJ1-5; a possible D gene is TRBD1 (6 bases). The germline gives CDR1 MNHNS, CDR2 SASEGT. The CDR3 runs 13 residues. V lost 6 bases to trimming and J lost 7 bases, with 13 bases between them. The CDR3 protein is CASRLLRGQPQHF. In nucleotides, the CDR3 is TGTGCCAGCAGGCTCCTCAGGGGCCAGCCCCAGCATTTT.

The chain uses TRBV6-1 and TRBJ1-5; 7 bases agree with TRBD1. Trimming at V came to 4 bases and at J to 1 base, leaving 4 bases not matched to a gene. Germline CDR1 and CDR2: MNHNS and SASEGT. This CDR3 spans 15 amino acids. CDR3 coding DNA: TGTGCCAGCAGTGTCGAGACAGGGAGCAATCAGCCCCAGCATTTT. Its protein is CASSVETGSNQPQHF.

V and J are TRBV19 and TRBJ2-1, with D perhaps given as TRBD1 or TRBD2 (5 bases each). The CDR3 is 15 residues long. CDR1 is LNHDA, CDR2 SQIVND, per germline (reference sequence). V gave up 5 bases and J gave up 4 bases, with 15 bases separating them. As DNA, the CDR3 is TGTGCCAGTAGTTCGGGACCCCCGAGGTACAATGAGCAGTTCTTC. It codes for CASSSGPPRYNEQFF.

The V gene is TRBV10-2, the J gene TRBJ1-4; tentative D call: TRBD1 (6 bases). Germline V lookup: CDR1 WSHSY, CDR2 SAAADI. This CDR3 comprises 14 residues. Trimming took off 2 bases at V and 3 bases at J, with 7 bases between the two ends. The CDR3 coding sequence is TGCGCCAGCAGTGAGACAGGGCCTAATGAAAAACTGTTTTTT. Amino acid sequence: CASSETGPNEKLFF.

This chain joins TRBV5-1 and TRBJ2-7; D ambiguous. The germline V gene encodes CDR1 SGHRS and CDR2 YFSETQ. This CDR3 contains 12 residues. The V end lost 1 base, the J end lost 6 bases, and 8 bases lay between the germline ends. The CDR3 DNA follows: TGCGCCAGCAGCTTGAGCAGAATCGAGCAGTACTTC. It yields the protein CASSLSRIEQYF.

This clone came up once. The chain carries TRBV5-1 and TRBJ2-5; 9 bases are a match to TRBD1. CDR1 is SGHRS, CDR2 YFSETQ, per germline. Germline trimming cut 5 bases from V and 5 bases from J; bases unmatched to any gene: 10. The CDR3 loop spans 15 amino acids. The CDR3 bases are TGCGCCAGCAGAGAGGGGACAGGGAGGTCGGAGACCCAGTACTTC. Encoded protein: CASREGTGRSETQYF. Supplemented by reference TRBV5-1 and TRBJ2-5, the full variable domain reads KAGVTQTPRYLIKTRGQQVTLSCSPISGHRSVSWYQQTPGQGLQFLFEYFSETQRNKGNFPGRFSGRQFSNSRSEMNVSTLELGDSALYLCASREGTGRSETQYFGPGTRLLVL.

This clone was counted a single time. This sequence joins TRBV19 and TRBJ1-1; no definite D call. Germline CDR1 and CDR2: LNHDA and SQIVND (reference sequence). V was shortened by 4 bases and J by 1 base, with 13 bases between the two germline ends. The CDR3 has 15 amino acids. This chain's CDR3 is CASSSPGQPNTEAFF. The CDR3 coding sequence is TGTGCCAGTAGTAGCCCCGGCCAGCCGAACACTGAAGCTTTCTTT.

V is TRBV27 and J is TRBJ2-7; 9 positions match TRBD1. V gave up 3 bases and J gave up 3 bases; unmatched junction bases: 6. Per germline, CDR1 MNHEY and CDR2 SMNVEV (reference sequence). This CDR3 contains 15 residues. CDR3 bases: TGTGCCAGCAGTTTCACGGGACAGGGAATCTACGAGCAGTACTTC. Its protein product is CASSFTGQGIYEQYF.

The chain uses TRBV28 and TRBJ1-3; D is unclear. V was pared by 2 bases and J by 4 bases, with 12 bases between. CDR1 is MDHEN and CDR2 is SYDVKM in the germline V gene. The CDR3 consists of 15 residues. CDR3 nucleotide sequence: TGTGCCAGCAGTTTACCTTCAGTCTCCGGAAACACCATATATTTT. Its protein is CASSLPSVSGNTIYF.

This sequence joins TRBV21-1 and TRBJ1-1; no DNA check was done on the table's D call, TRBD1. TRBV21-1 is a listed pseudogene. The CDR3 contains 18 residues. Here the CDR3 reads CASSKGGAGQDMNTEAFF. The CDR3 DNA reads as TGTGCCAGCAGCAAAGGAGGCGCGGGACAGGATATGAACACTGAAGCTTTCTTT.

This sequence joins TRBV6-4 and TRBJ2-3; 9 bases line up with TRBD1. V was clipped by 5 bases and J by 3 bases; unmatched bases: 6. Germline V gene data show CDR1 as MRHNA and CDR2 as SNTAGT. The CDR3 covers 15 residues. CDR3 loop: CASSSTGTGTDTQYF. CDR3 sequence (DNA): TGTGCCAGCAGTTCGACCGGGACAGGGACAGATACGCAGTATTTT.

The genes are TRBV21-1 and TRBJ2-1; the listed D gene, TRBD2, was not tested against the DNA. TRBV21-1 is a known pseudogene. The CDR3 runs to 14 residues. Written as DNA, the CDR3 is TGTGCCAGCAGCAAGGGGAGAAGCTACAATGAGCAGTTCTTC. Amino acid sequence: CASSKGRSYNEQFF.

The chain couples TRBV5-1 to TRBJ2-2, with D possibly being TRBD2 (6 bases). Germline V gene data show CDR1 as SGHRS and CDR2 as YFSETQ. This CDR3 contains 15 residues. V was cut by 5 bases and J by 2 bases, with 13 bases left in between. This chain's CDR3 is CASRFTGENTGELFF. In DNA form, the CDR3 reads TGCGCCAGCAGATTTACGGGAGAAAACACCGGGGAGCTGTTTTTT.

A single count supports this clone. CDR3 in amino acids: CASSFRIGETEAFF. CDR3 sequence (DNA): TGTGCCAGCAGCTTTAGAATCGGGGAAACTGAAGCTTTCTTT. This rearrangement joins TRBV5-4 to TRBJ1-1; no reliable D call. Germline V gives CDR1 SGHNT, CDR2 YYREEE (reference sequence). Trimming cost V 2 bases and J 5 bases, with 13 bases left between them. The CDR3 loop spans 14 amino acids. The full variable domain, with the rest looked up from reference TRBV5-4 and TRBJ1-1, is ETGVTQSPTHLIKTRGQQVTLRCSSQSGHNTVSWYQQALGQGPQFIFQYYREEENGRGNFPPRFSGLQFPNYSSELNVNALELDDSALYLCASSFRIGETEAFFGQGTRLTVV.

This clone showed up just a few times. The rearrangement links TRBV5-1 to TRBJ2-3, with D uncertain. V dropped 1 base and J dropped 2 bases, with 2 bases sitting between them. This CDR3 is built from 12 residues. Germline V gives CDR1 SGHRS, CDR2 YFSETQ. The CDR3 sequence is CASSLPTDTQYF. CDR3 DNA sequence: TGCGCCAGCAGCTTGCCCACAGATACGCAGTATTTT.

The CDR3 sequence: CASSRAGGPANEQFF. In nucleotides, the CDR3 is TGTGCCAGCTCACGAGCGGGAGGGCCCGCCAATGAGCAGTTCTTC. J is TRBJ2-1 and V is TRBV18, with 10 bases lining up with TRBD2. This CDR3 comprises 15 residues. J was trimmed by 6 bases and V by 4 bases; bases with no gene match: 6. Germline V gives CDR1 KGHSH, CDR2 LQKENI.

This clone was recorded only once. The rearrangement joins TRBV7-9 to TRBJ2-3; 7 positions agree with TRBD1. The CDR3 runs to 17 residues. V gave up 4 bases and J gave up 1 base; unmatched junction bases: 11. CDR1 and CDR2 from the germline V gene are SEHNR and FQNEAQ (reference sequence). The CDR3 nucleotides are TGTGCCAGCAGCTCCAAGACGACAGGGACCCGCACAGATACGCAGTATTTT. Translation: CASSSKTTGTRTDTQYF.

V is TRBV5-1 and J is TRBJ2-5; 8 nucleotides line up with TRBD2. Germline-derived CDR1 and CDR2 are SGHRS and YFSETQ. The V segment lost 1 base and the J segment 5 bases; nucleotides outside the gene matches: 10. The CDR3 has 16 amino acids. The CDR3 here is CASSLSPAGVGETQYF. In nucleotides, the CDR3 is TGCGCCAGCAGCTTGAGTCCAGCGGGAGTGGGGGAGACCCAGTACTTC.

The V call is TRBV7-2, the J call TRBJ2-1, with D perhaps matching TRBD1 (6 bases). CDR1 and CDR2 from the germline V gene are SGHTA and FQGNSA. Trimming stripped 5 bases from V and 8 bases from J, with 16 bases between. The CDR3 runs 14 residues. CDR3 DNA sequence: TGTGCCAGCAGCCCGAACCCACAGGGCTATGAGCAGTTCTTC. The encoded protein is CASSPNPQGYEQFF.